This T cell receptor beta chain was documented in a study of CD8+CD57+ T cells in acquired aplastic anemia listed by TCRdb under 2018. About the study as a whole: DNA extracted from sorted CD4+ and CD8+ cells had a mean of roughly 3.4 ug, with a range of about 0.19 to 30 ug. CD8+CD57+ expansion was defined as a frequency above the mean frequency observed in healthy subjects. Findings and caveats that apply to the study as a whole: Approximately 31 CD8+ CDR3 sequences were found in both patients and controls but appeared to be highly expressed in patients and within the immunodominant clones of the patients. Patients and healthy controls showed no significant difference in CD8+ Simpson's diversity (P=0.060).

At the junction V is shortened by 3 bases and J by 4 bases, with 16 bases in between. The CDR3, cysteine through phenylalanine, is 16 amino acids long. This entry keeps only the CDR3 DNA: 48 bases, framed from base 1. Genomic DNA served as template for TCR beta VDJ combination and CDR3 sequence profiling. TCR repertoire sequencing was run on an Illumina HiSeq 2000. The authors processed their data as follows. Repertoires were assessed using TRBV/TRBJ rearrangement plots, CDR3 size and DJ length profiles, and Simpson's diversity index. Whichever DNA sequence was most abundant in the deep sequencing data was defined as the immunodominant clone. CDR3 amino acid sequences were screened for sharing across subjects and compared with published repertoires and the VDJdb database. The raw public reads went through TCRdb reprocessing: fastp at Q25, MiXCR clone calling, in-frame beta chains kept. Records with the same CDR3 protein are collapsed into one entry carrying the most frequent genes and DNA. The authors' filters were not applied to this entry. The sample table contains about 160,000 distinct CDR3 sequences; only one count was recorded for around 48% of them. Around 2.9% of the sample rests with the top ten.

Patients chosen for sequencing had shown expansion of CD8+CD57+ cells by flow cytometry. All patients had severe acquired aplastic anemia diagnosed by International Study of Aplastic Anemia and Agranulocytosis and Camitta criteria. No therapy had been received by the patients at the time of blood sampling. In the study, sorted CD4+ and CD8+ blood T cells from patients with severe aplastic anemia and from healthy subjects underwent deep sequencing of TCR repertoires. Patients were enrolled under clinicaltrials.gov protocols 00001620, 01623167, 00001397, 00071045, 00081523 and 00961064 in the USA. Ficoll-Paque density gradient centrifugation was used to isolate peripheral blood mononuclear cells. Before DNA extraction, CD4+ and CD8+ T cells were sorted with FACS or magnetic beads. As regards this clonotype: What antigen it recognizes has not been identified. No qualities accompany the bases; no much larger clone lies one base away.

This receptor was identified in a human donor with aplastic anemia. The source material was sorted CD4+, CD8+, or CD8+CD57+ T cells (not recorded which) from PBMCs. The rearranged chain carries TRBV12-3 or TRBV12-4 and TRBJ2-1; TRBD2 is possibly the D segment (5 matching bases). The sequence in DNA is TGTGCCAGCAGTTTTGGCGGGTCTCGAAAATACAATGAGCAGTTCTTC. This gives the protein CASSFGGSRKYNEQFF.